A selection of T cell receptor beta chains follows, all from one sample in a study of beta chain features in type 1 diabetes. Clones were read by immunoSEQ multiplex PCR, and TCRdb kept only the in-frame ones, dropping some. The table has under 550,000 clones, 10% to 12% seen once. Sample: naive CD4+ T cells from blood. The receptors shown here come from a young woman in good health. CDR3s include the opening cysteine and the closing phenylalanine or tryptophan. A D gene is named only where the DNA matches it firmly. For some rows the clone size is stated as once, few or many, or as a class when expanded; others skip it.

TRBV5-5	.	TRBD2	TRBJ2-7	TGTGCCAGCAGCCAGGGCAGCGGGAGGCCCTACGAGCAGTACTTC	CASSQGSGRPYEQYF
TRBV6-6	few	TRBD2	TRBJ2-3	TGTGCCAGCAGTTACCAGTCTAGCGGGGGCCGGGATACGCAGTATTTT	CASSYQSSGGRDTQYF
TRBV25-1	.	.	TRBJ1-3	TGTGCCAGCAGTGGGGGGATCACCATATATTTT	CASSGGITIYF
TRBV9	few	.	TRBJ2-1	TGTGCCAGCAGCGTAGTGGGCGAGTACAATGAGCAGTTCTTC	CASSVVGEYNEQFF
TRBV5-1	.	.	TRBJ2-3	TGCGCCAGCAGCCTGAGGACTAACACAGATACGCAGTATTTT	CASSLRTNTDTQYF
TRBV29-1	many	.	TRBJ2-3	TGCAGCCTGGTGGGGGGCTCGGCAGATACGCAGTATTTT	CSLVGGSADTQYF
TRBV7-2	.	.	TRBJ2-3	TGTGCCAGCAGCCCCCGGGCGGGGCTTACAGATACGCAGTATTTT	CASSPRAGLTDTQYF
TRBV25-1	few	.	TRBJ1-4	TGTGCCAGCAGTGAATCCCCGACAGCGTTTAATGAAAAACTGTTTTTT	CASSESPTAFNEKLFF
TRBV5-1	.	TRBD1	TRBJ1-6	TGCGCCAGCAGCGCTTGGACAGGGTCGGGTTCACCCCTCCACTTT	CASSAWTGSGSPLHF
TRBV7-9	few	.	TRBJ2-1	TGTGCCAGCAGCTCCTTTCGAGGTGGGTCCTACAATGAGCAGTTCTTC	CASSSFRGGSYNEQFF
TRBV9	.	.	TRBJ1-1	TGTGCCAGCAGCGTAACCCGCCTTGCGGGTCCCGCTGAAGCTTTCTTT	CASSVTRLAGPAEAFF
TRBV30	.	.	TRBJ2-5	TGTGCCTGGGGGGCCTACCAAGAGACCCAGTACTTC	CAWGAYQETQYF
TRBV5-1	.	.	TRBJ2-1	TGCGCCAGCAGTACACTAGATGAGCAGTTCTTC	CASSTLDEQFF
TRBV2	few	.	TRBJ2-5	TGTGCCAGCACCCAGCGGCAAGAGACCCAGTACTTC	CASTQRQETQYF
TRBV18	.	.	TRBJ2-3	TGTGCCAGCTCCCCACGGACCCCAAGCACAGATACGCAGTATTTT	CASSPRTPSTDTQYF
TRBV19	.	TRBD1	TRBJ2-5	TGTGCCAGTACGACTTGGACAGGGTCGGATGAGACCCAGTACTTC	CASTTWTGSDETQYF
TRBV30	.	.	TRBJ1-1	TGTGCCCGTAACGACCGGGGGTTCGGAATCGGGAACACTGAAGCTTTCTTT	CARNDRGFGIGNTEAFF
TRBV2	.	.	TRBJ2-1	TGTGCCAGCAGAGAAGAGGCCGGACGGTCTGAGCAGTTCTTC	CASREEAGRSEQFF
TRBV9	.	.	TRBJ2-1	TGTGCCTCCTGCAGGGGAGGAGGTTACAATGAGCAGTTCTTC	CASCRGGGYNEQFF
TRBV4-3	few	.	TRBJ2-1	TGCGCCAGCAGCCAAGAAATTAGGCCTAGCTCCTACAATGAGCAGTTCTTC	CASSQEIRPSSYNEQFF
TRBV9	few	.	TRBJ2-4	TGTGCCAGCAGCGTAGGCCCCAGGCAGGGATTAGACATTCAGTACTTC	CASSVGPRQGLDIQYF
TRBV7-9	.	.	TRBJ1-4	TGTGCCAGCAGTGTCAGGGAGCTTAATGAAAAACTGTTTTTT	CASSVRELNEKLFF
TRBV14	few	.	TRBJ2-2	TGTGCCAGCAGCCAAGATTGGAACACCGGGGAGCTGTTTTTT	CASSQDWNTGELFF
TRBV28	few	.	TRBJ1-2	TGTGCCGGGGGAGGACATCTCAACTATGGCTACACCTTC	CAGGGHLNYGYTF
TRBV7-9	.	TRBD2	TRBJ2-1	TGTGCCAGCAGGTCTAGCGGGGGGAACTACAATGAGCAGTTCTTC	CASRSSGGNYNEQFF
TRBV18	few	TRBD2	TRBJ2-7	TGTGCCAGCTCACCAACGGGAGGGCTATTCGAGCAGTACTTC	CASSPTGGLFEQYF
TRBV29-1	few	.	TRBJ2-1	TGCAGCGTTGCAGGGGGGGGACAGTTCTTC	CSVAGGGQFF
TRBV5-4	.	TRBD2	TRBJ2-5	TGTGCCAGCAGCTTGGTTGGGGAGGGATTAGAGACCCAGTACTTC	CASSLVGEGLETQYF
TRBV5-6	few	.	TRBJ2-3	TGTGCCAGCAGCTTGGTTGGAGAAACAGATACGCAGTATTTT	CASSLVGETDTQYF
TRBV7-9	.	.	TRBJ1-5	TGTGCCAGCAGCCCCGGGACTCATCAGCCCCAGCATTTT	CASSPGTHQPQHF
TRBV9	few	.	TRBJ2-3	TGTGCCAGCAGCGGAAGGGCGAGGGCGGATACGCAGTATTTT	CASSGRARADTQYF
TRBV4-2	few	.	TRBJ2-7	TGTGCCAGCAGCCAATCGAAAGGCTACGAGCAGTACTTC	CASSQSKGYEQYF
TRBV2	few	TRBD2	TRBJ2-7	TGTGCCAGCAGACGGGACAGCGGGAGGGGGCAGTACTTC	CASRRDSGRGQYF
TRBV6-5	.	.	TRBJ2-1	TGTGCCAGCAGCCGAGGACAGAAGCAGTTCTTC	CASSRGQKQFF
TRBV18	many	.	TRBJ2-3	TGTGCCAGCTCACCACAAGCCACAGATACGCAGTATTTT	CASSPQATDTQYF
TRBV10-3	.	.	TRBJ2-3	TGTGCCACAGGACAGCCCACAGATACGCAGTATTTT	CATGQPTDTQYF
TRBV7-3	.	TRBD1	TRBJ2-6	TGTGCCAGCAGCTGGGACAGCCGCTCTGGGGCCAACGTCCTGACTTTC	CASSWDSRSGANVLTF
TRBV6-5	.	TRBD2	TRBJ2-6	TGTGCCAGCAGTTACTCTCTAGCGGCCGGGGCCAACGTCCTGACTTTC	CASSYSLAAGANVLTF
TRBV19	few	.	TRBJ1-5	TGTGCCAGTAGAGGCAATCAGCCCCAGCATTTT	CASRGNQPQHF
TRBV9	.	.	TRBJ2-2	TGTGCCAGCAGCGTAGATCTCCGACAGGCGCGTCCCGGGGAGCTGTTTTTT	CASSVDLRQARPGELFF
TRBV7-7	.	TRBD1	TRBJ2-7	TGTGCTAGCAGCTTAGCCGCCGGACAGGGCTACGAGCAGTACTTC	CASSLAAGQGYEQYF
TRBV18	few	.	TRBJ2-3	TGTGCCAGCTCACCCCCAGGGACCGGCGGCACAGATACGCAGTATTTT	CASSPPGTGGTDTQYF
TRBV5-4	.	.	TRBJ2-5	TGTGCCAGCAGCGTGGCGAGCGGACGCCAAGAGACCCAGTACTTC	CASSVASGRQETQYF
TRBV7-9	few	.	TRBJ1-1	TGTGCCAGCAGCTCCATCCGACAGCCCCCGGAGGCTTTCTTT	CASSSIRQPPEAFF
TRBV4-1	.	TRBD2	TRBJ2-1	TGCGCCAGCAGCCAAGGACTAGCGGGAGGATCGACGGAGCAGTTCTTC	CASSQGLAGGSTEQFF
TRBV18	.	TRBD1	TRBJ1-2	TGTGCCAGCTCACCACCGGTGGCTCCAGGGGGTGGCTACACCTTC	CASSPPVAPGGGYTF
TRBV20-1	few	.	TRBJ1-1	TGCAGTGCTAGTCGGGGGACTGAAGCTTTCTTT	CSASRGTEAFF
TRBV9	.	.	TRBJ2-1	TGTGCCAGCAGCGGCCGACGGCCCTACAATGAGCAGTTCTTC	CASSGRRPYNEQFF
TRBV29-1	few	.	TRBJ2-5	TGCAGCGTTGGACTTGTCAGGGGAGAGACCCAGTACTTC	CSVGLVRGETQYF
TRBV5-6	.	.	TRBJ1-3	TGTGCCAGCAGCAAATACAGGATCTCTGGAAACACCATATATTTT	CASSKYRISGNTIYF
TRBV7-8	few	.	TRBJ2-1	TGTGCCAGCAGCCCAAGTAGGGCCCCCAACTACAATGAGCAGTTCTTC	CASSPSRAPNYNEQFF
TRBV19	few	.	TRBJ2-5	TGTGCCAGTAGTTCAGACAGGAGCCAAGAGACCCAGTACTTC	CASSSDRSQETQYF
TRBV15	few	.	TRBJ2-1	TGTGCCACCAGCAAACCCTCACGTACTGAGCAGTTCTTC	CATSKPSRTEQFF
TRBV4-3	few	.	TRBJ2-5	TGCGCCAGCAGCCAAGAGTACGGATTTCTTCAAGAGACCCAGTACTTC	CASSQEYGFLQETQYF
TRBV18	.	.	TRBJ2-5	TGTGCCAGCTCACCGTCCAGGGGACAAGAGACCCAGTACTTC	CASSPSRGQETQYF